A selection of T cell receptor beta chains follows, all from one sample in a study of blood T cell repertoires in COVID-19. Produced via immunoSEQ multiplex PCR; TCRdb's table is partial and in-frame only. This repertoire shows some 200,000 clones, more than 70% found once; its top ten account for around 13%. Sequencing used peripheral blood. These receptors were collected from a human donor in a cohort sampled during active COVID-19. CDR3s include the opening cysteine and the closing phenylalanine or tryptophan. D genes are given only for firm matches. Clone size appears in some rows only: once, few, many, or a class for an expanded clone.

TRBD1 | TRBJ2-1 | - | TRBV18 | 15 | CASSPGTGSYNEQFF | TGTGCCAGCTCACCCGGGACAGGGTCCTACAATGAGCAGTTCTTC
TRBD1 | TRBJ1-5 | - | TRBV28 | 16 | CASSSGQDGSNQPQHF | TGTGCCAGCAGTTCGGGACAGGACGGTAGCAATCAGCCCCAGCATTTT
- | TRBJ1-2 | - | TRBV12-3/TRBV12-4 | 13 | CASTLGGSLGYTF | TGTGCCAGCACCCTCGGAGGAAGTCTTGGCTACACCTTC
- | TRBJ2-5 | - | TRBV19 | 14 | CASSISGYQETQYF | TGTGCCAGTAGTATCTCAGGGTACCAAGAGACCCAGTACTTC
TRBD1 | TRBJ2-2 | - | TRBV7-9 | 15 | CASSSGQGRTGELFF | TGTGCCAGCAGCTCGGGACAGGGTCGCACCGGGGAGCTGTTTTTT
- | TRBJ1-1 | - | TRBV10-3 | 14 | CAIRGEEMNTEAFF | TGTGCCATCAGGGGTGAGGAGATGAACACTGAAGCTTTCTTT
- | TRBJ1-5 | - | TRBV7-3 | 13 | CASSLRRDQPQHF | TGTGCCAGCAGCTTAAGGAGAGATCAGCCCCAGCATTTT
- | TRBJ2-7 | - | TRBV7-9 | 12 | CASSNPNDEQYF | TGTGCCAGCAGCAACCCTAATGACGAGCAGTACTTC
- | TRBJ2-5 | - | TRBV6-2/TRBV6-3 | 15 | CASSHGLAEEETQYF | TGTGCCAGCAGCCACGGATTAGCGGAAGAAGAGACCCAGTACTTC
TRBD2 | TRBJ2-3 | - | TRBV5-1 | 15 | CASRRRLADTDTQYF | TGCGCCAGCCGAAGGAGACTAGCGGACACAGATACGCAGTATTTT
TRBD2 | TRBJ2-2 | - | TRBV5-1 | 14 | CASSFQTSPGELFF | TGCGCCAGCAGCTTTCAGACTAGCCCCGGGGAGCTGTTTTTT
TRBD2 | TRBJ2-7 | once | TRBV28 | 15 | CASSRGLAGVYEQYF | TGTGCCAGCAGCAGAGGACTAGCGGGAGTCTACGAGCAGTACTTC
- | TRBJ2-3 | - | TRBV29-1 | 14 | CSVAPAASTDTQYF | TGCAGCGTTGCGCCAGCGGCTAGCACAGATACGCAGTATTTT
- | TRBJ2-2 | - | TRBV5-1 | 13 | CASTGEYTGELFF | TGCGCCAGCACAGGGGAGTACACCGGGGAGCTGTTTTTT
- | TRBJ1-5 | - | TRBV19 | 15 | CASTPGGGSNQPQHF | TGTGCCAGTACCCCGGGGGGGGGAAGTAATCAGCCCCAGCATTTT
TRBD1 | TRBJ2-2 | - | TRBV27 | 15 | CASSLKGALTGELFF | TGTGCCAGCAGTCTTAAGGGGGCTCTGACCGGGGAGCTGTTTTTT
- | TRBJ1-6 | - | TRBV27 | 14 | CASSFQGLNSPLHF | TGTGCCAGCAGTTTCCAGGGGCTCAATTCACCCCTCCACTTT
- | TRBJ1-5 | once | TRBV10-3 | 14 | CAISQQGTNQPQHF | TGTGCCATCAGTCAACAGGGTACCAATCAGCCCCAGCATTTT
TRBD2 | TRBJ2-3 | - | TRBV7-9 | 12 | CASSPGGDTQYF | TGTGCCAGCAGCCCGGGGGGAGATACGCAGTATTTT
- | TRBJ2-3 | - | TRBV19 | 16 | CASSARQVGATDTQYF | TGTGCCAGTAGTGCCCGGCAGGTTGGGGCCACAGATACGCAGTATTTT